This T cell receptor (beta chain) was sequenced for a study of cytomegalovirus exposure and HLA in healthy donors. PCR was performed using 60 Vbeta and 13 Jbeta primers. Repertoires were generated with immunoSEQ multiplex PCR, while TCRdb's copy carries only in-frame clones and drops some. The data hold approximately 190,000 clones, with 81% observed a single time. The sample taken for sequencing was PBMCs. The TCR was taken from a man between 35 and 55 years old in good health and CMV-seropositive.

CDR3 DNA sequence: TGTGCCAGCAGTGAGGAGGCCAGAAATAACTATGGCTACACCTTC. Its protein product is CASSEEARNNYGYTF. The chain combines TRBV2 with TRBJ1-2; D is uncertain. Trimming took 3 bases from V and 1 from J, leaving 12 bases between them. Germline loops: CDR1 SNHLY, CDR2 FYNNEI. The length of the CDR3 is 15 residues.